What follows are 31 T cell receptor beta chains derived from one specimen sequenced in a study of post-analysis software for immune sequencing data. Study-level findings and limits: The study found TRBV5-6, TRBV5-1 and TRBV20-1 among roughly 5 TRBV segments more frequent in patients than controls.

Unique molecular identifiers were carried by the TCR beta cDNA libraries. MiXCR, run by TCRdb on the PCR reads, gives a single entry per CDR3 protein. The sample carries around 400,000 distinct CDR3 sequences, 30% to 45% recorded once. Their target antigens are unknown. The specimen was blood. The receptors stem from a girl aged 2 to 10 with multiple sclerosis.

The chain uses TRBV9 and TRBJ2-1, with 10 bases lining up with TRBD2. The CDR3 totals 15 residues. The germline V gene has CDR1 SGDLS and CDR2 YYNGEE. Trimming cost V 1 base and J 8 bases; bases outside gene matches: 6. As DNA, the CDR3 is TGTGCCAGCAGCGTAACTGGACTAGCGGCTTATGAGCAGTTCTTC. Encoded protein: CASSVTGLAAYEQFF.

This clonotype was detected ten times or more. The V gene is TRBV5-1, the J gene TRBJ2-5; possibly TRBD1 for D (5 bases). Deletions cut 2 bases from V and 2 bases from J, with 7 bases between. There are 13 residues in the CDR3. Germline CDR1 and CDR2: SGHRS and YFSETQ. CDR3 sequence (DNA): TGCGCCAGCAGCTTTAGACAGCAAGAGACCCAGTACTTC. Translated, it gives CASSFRQQETQYF.

This clonotype was found a few times. This chain uses TRBV5-5 with TRBJ2-1; weak D call: TRBD2 (6 bases). This CDR3 spans 15 amino acids. The germline V gene has CDR1 SGHKS and CDR2 YYEKEE (reference sequence). Between the trimmed V and J ends, which lost 2 bases and 2 bases, there was a span of 11 bases. The CDR3 reads CASSFRSSAYNEQFF. CDR3 DNA: TGTGCCAGCAGCTTCAGGTCTAGCGCCTACAATGAGCAGTTCTTC.

The chain links TRBV28 to TRBJ2-3, with 8 bases lining up with TRBD2. The germline V gene encodes CDR1 MDHEN and CDR2 SYDVKM. CDR3 size: 18 residues. V shed 2 bases and J 1 base; nucleotides not matched to a gene: 11. CDR3 nucleotides: TGTGCCAGCAGTTTAATCGGGACCCTCGGGAGGGGCACAGATACGCAGTATTTT. It translates to CASSLIGTLGRGTDTQYF.

This clonotype was detected only a few times. Germline is not matched at one junction end, which may reflect a read error. The chain is built from TRBV7-2 and TRBJ2-7; 9 bases map to TRBD1. The CDR3 extends over 16 amino acids. Germline CDR1 and CDR2: SGHTA and FQGNSA. The CDR3 protein is CASSAAQGALTYEQYF. The CDR3 bases are TGTGCCAGCAGCGCCGCACAGGGGGCCCTAACCTACGAGCAGTACTTT.

The chain uses TRBV30 and TRBJ1-5; D might be TRBD1 (6 bases). Trimming cost V 5 bases and J 7 bases, with 15 bases left between them. Per the germline V gene, CDR1 is GTSNPN and CDR2 is SVGIG (reference sequence). CDR3 length equals 13 residues. Here the CDR3 DNA reads TGTGCCTGGGGGGGCCGGGGGTACCAGCCCCAGCATTTT. Its protein is CAWGGRGYQPQHF.

This sequence joins TRBV6-5 and TRBJ2-5; D ambiguous. Germline CDR1 and CDR2: MNHEY and SVGAGI. V lost 0 bases, J lost 1 base, and 9 bases lay in between. The CDR3 has 15 amino acids. The CDR3 here is CASSYSGRSQETQYF. CDR3 nucleotide sequence: TGTGCCAGCAGTTACTCGGGCAGGAGCCAAGAGACCCAGTACTTC.

The chain recombines TRBV6-1 with TRBJ2-3; TRBD1 agrees at 10 bases. CDR3 length equals 21 residues. The V gene end was trimmed by 5 bases and the J gene end by 0 bases; junction bases not matched to a gene: 20. CDR1 and CDR2 from the germline V gene are MNHNS and SASEGT. CDR3 DNA sequence: TGTGCCAGCAGTCCCCCCCGGGACAGGGGCCAGAGAAAACCTAGCACAGATACGCAGTATTTT. Protein sequence: CASSPPRDRGQRKPSTDTQYF.

This clonotype turned up a few times. V is TRBV24-1 and J is TRBJ2-1; D is possibly TRBD1 or TRBD2 (7 bases each). Trimming removed 6 bases from V and 14 bases from J, with 16 bases in between. The CDR3 covers 12 residues. Germline V CDR1 and CDR2: KGHDR, SFDVKD. CDR3 sequence: CATSHRGGLEFF. The CDR3 DNA follows: TGTGCCACCAGTCACAGGGGAGGACTAGAGTTCTTC.

CDR3 nucleotide sequence: TGTGCCAGCAGTTACCTTAGCACTAGCGGCTACGAGCAGTACTTC. Translation: CASSYLSTSGYEQYF. The chain combines TRBV6-2 or TRBV6-3 with TRBJ2-7; the match to TRBD2 covers 8 bases. Trimming took 2 bases from V and 3 from J; bases not matched to a gene: 6. Germline-derived CDR1 and CDR2 are MNHEY and SVGEGT. The CDR3 length is 15 residues.

This clonotype was recorded a few times. This chain joins TRBV5-1 and TRBJ2-7; D not certain. The germline V and J ends were trimmed by 2 bases and 3 bases, with 12 bases remaining between them. The CDR3 totals 14 residues. Per germline, CDR1 SGHRS and CDR2 YFSETQ. CDR3 amino acids: CASSFWQEDYEQYF. DNA of the CDR3: TGCGCCAGCAGCTTTTGGCAGGAAGACTACGAGCAGTACTTC.

This rearrangement joins TRBV27 to TRBJ2-7; 8 nucleotides agree with TRBD1. This CDR3 spans 15 amino acids. The junction had 3 bases not matched to a gene; V was cut back by 1 base and J by 1 base. Per germline, CDR1 MNHEY and CDR2 SMNVEV (reference sequence). CDR3 loop: CASSLLGQESYEQYF. CDR3 DNA sequence: TGTGCCAGCAGTTTATTGGGACAGGAGTCCTACGAGCAGTACTTC.

This clonotype was seen only a few times. This chain uses TRBV15 with TRBJ1-2; 7 nucleotides line up with TRBD1. Germline loops: CDR1 LNHNV, CDR2 YYDKDF (reference sequence). The CDR3 covers 14 residues. V lost 6 bases and J lost 6; bases outside the gene matches: 10. The CDR3 nucleotides are TGTGCCACCAGTACAGACCAGGGGGGGGATGGCTACACCTTC. This translates into CATSTDQGGDGYTF.

The V gene is TRBV5-6, the J gene TRBJ2-5; D gene unclear. The last part of the DNA fits TRBJ2-7 better; the J call may be wrong. Germline CDR1 is SGHDT and CDR2 is YYEEEE. This CDR3 has 13 amino acids. CDR3 loop: CASSLHRPYEQYF. DNA of the CDR3: TGTGCCAGCAGCTTGCACAGACCCTACGAGCAGTACTTC.

About this clonotype itself: This CDR3 fails to terminate in the conserved phenylalanine or tryptophan, so it likely reflects a read error. The chain uses TRBV12-3 or TRBV12-4 and TRBJ1-6; D is possibly TRBD1 (6 bases). The CDR3 length is 12 residues. Trimming cost V 4 bases and J 14 bases, with 12 bases left between them. This CDR3 reads CASSSDRRSLHV. In DNA, the CDR3 is TGTGCCAGCAGTTCCGACAGGCGATCCCTCCACGTT.

The V call is TRBV28, the J call TRBJ2-7; 12 nucleotides align to TRBD2. Germline V CDR1 and CDR2: MDHEN, SYDVKM. CDR3 length: 14 amino acids. With V trimmed by 3 bases and J by 6 bases, 3 bases remained unmatched. The DNA for the CDR3 is TGTGCCAGCAGTTTTGAACTAGCGGGAGGCGAGCAGTACTTC. Translation: CASSFELAGGEQYF.

This clonotype was detected only a few times. J is TRBJ2-5 and V is TRBV12-3 or TRBV12-4, with unresolved D. The CDR3 spans 14 residues. V lost 0 bases and J 4 bases, leaving 9 bases between the germline ends. CDR3 amino acids: CASSLANRRETQYF. CDR3 DNA sequence: TGTGCCAGCAGTTTAGCTAACAGACGAGAGACCCAGTACTTC.

This chain links TRBV28 with TRBJ2-1, with a tentative D call TRBD2 (6 bases). CDR1 is MDHEN, CDR2 SYDVKM, per germline. V was shortened by 3 bases and J by 2 bases, with 11 bases between the two germline ends. The CDR3 is 15 residues long. The CDR3 is CASSFGTRPYNEQFF. The DNA of the CDR3 is TGTGCCAGCAGTTTCGGGACTCGGCCCTACAATGAGCAGTTCTTC.

CDR3 region: CSVLLQMNTEAFF. In DNA, the CDR3 is TGCAGCGTTCTACTGCAAATGAACACTGAAGCTTTCTTT. V and J are TRBV29-1 and TRBJ1-1; D unresolved. V lost 5 bases to trimming and J lost 0 bases, with 10 bases between them. The CDR3 contains 13 residues. The germline V gene has CDR1 SQVTM and CDR2 ANQGSEA.

This clonotype was detected only a few times. The rearrangement links TRBV6-2 or TRBV6-3 to TRBJ2-1; TRBD1 might be the D (5 bases). Trimming removed 0 bases from V and 0 bases from J, with 12 bases in between. The CDR3 extends over 17 amino acids. Germline V CDR1 and CDR2: MNHEY, SVGEGT. The CDR3 loop reads CASSYSGPSSSYNEQFF. CDR3 bases: TGTGCCAGCAGTTACTCGGGGCCGTCGAGCTCCTACAATGAGCAGTTCTTC.

The rearrangement links TRBV13 to TRBJ2-7, with D possibly matching TRBD1 (5 bases). V lost 5 bases, J lost 2 bases, and 13 bases lay in between. The CDR3 has 14 amino acids. The germline CDR1 and CDR2 sequences are PRHDT and FYEKMQ (reference sequence). CDR3 sequence (DNA): TGTGCCAGCAGCCCGCTGGGGCAGCCCTACGAGCAGTACTTC. Its protein is CASSPLGQPYEQYF.

This chain uses TRBV10-3 with TRBJ2-7, with D unclear. Germline CDR1 is ENHRY and CDR2 is SYGVKD. The CDR3 extends over 13 amino acids. The germline V and J ends were trimmed by 4 bases and 2 bases, with 9 bases remaining between them. In DNA, the CDR3 is TGTGCCATCAGTGGAGGCAGTACCTACGAGCAGTACTTC. Its translation: CAISGGSTYEQYF.

V gene TRBV2 combines with J gene TRBJ2-1, with TRBD2 matching over 14 bases. After removal of 7 bases from V and 6 bases from J, the junction contained 5 bases not matched to a gene. The CDR3 length is 15 residues. Germline V gene lookup returns CDR1 SNHLY and CDR2 FYNNEI. Here the CDR3 DNA reads TGTGCCAGCAACCATGGGACTAGCGGGAGCAATGAGCAGTTCTTC. It specifies CASNHGTSGSNEQFF.

This clonotype was counted only a few times. The chain links TRBV5-1 to TRBJ2-1; D is unresolved. Germline CDR1 and CDR2: SGHRS and YFSETQ. V was pared by 0 bases and J by 15 bases, with 16 bases between. This CDR3 is built from 13 residues. In DNA, the CDR3 is TGCGCCAGCAGCTTGGACTATGGAGTTGATCGGTTCTTC. Protein: CASSLDYGVDRFF.

This clonotype was observed a few times. The CDR3 DNA is TGTGCCAGCAGCTTGCGAAGCGGGGGGGCGGCAGATACGCAGTATTTT. As protein: CASSLRSGGAADTQYF. The rearrangement joins TRBV5-6 to TRBJ2-3; TRBD2 aligns across 10 bases. Germline CDR1 and CDR2: SGHDT and YYEEEE. This CDR3 has 16 amino acids. J was trimmed by 4 bases and V by 1 base; bases with no gene match: 6.

This clonotype was counted once. V usage is TRBV5-8 and J usage is TRBJ1-1; TRBD1 is a possible D gene (5 bases). CDR3 length equals 13 residues. Germline loops: CDR1 SGHTS, CDR2 YDEGEE. Between the trimmed V and J ends, which lost 10 bases and 1 base, there was a span of 14 bases. The CDR3 nucleotides read TGTGCCTCCGAGGGGTCCTCGAACACTGAAGCTTTCTTT. It codes for CASEGSSNTEAFF. The whole variable domain, filled in from reference TRBV5-8 and TRBJ1-1, reads EAGVTQSPTHLIKTRGQQATLRCSPISGHTSVYWYQQALGLGLQFLLWYDEGEERNRGNFPPRFSGRQFPNYSSELNVNALELEDSALYLCASEGSSNTEAFFGQGTRLTVV.

This clonotype was counted a few times. The gene calls are TRBV6-6 and TRBJ1-5; no clear D gene. Trimming removed 6 bases from V and 0 bases from J, with 6 bases in between. The germline CDR1 and CDR2 sequences are MNHNY and SVGAGI (reference sequence). The CDR3 sequence is 13 residues long. CDR3 DNA: TGTGCCAGCAGCCATACTAGCAATCAGCCCCAGCATTTT. Protein product: CASSHTSNQPQHF.

The chain is built from TRBV9 and TRBJ2-1, with 11 bases that match TRBD2. CDR1 is SGDLS and CDR2 is YYNGEE in the germline V gene. V gave up 0 bases and J gave up 7 bases; unmatched junction bases: 12. CDR3 size: 18 residues. This chain's CDR3 is CASSVAGAGGLAENEQFF. CDR3 in DNA: TGTGCCAGCAGCGTAGCAGGGGCAGGGGGACTAGCGGAAAATGAGCAGTTCTTC.

The chain couples TRBV15 to TRBJ2-1; TRBD2 matches 8 bases. The CDR3 is 16 residues long. Germline V gives CDR1 LNHNV, CDR2 YYDKDF (reference sequence). Trimming removed 0 bases from V and 4 bases from J; junction bases left unmatched: 5. CDR3 coding DNA: TGTGCCACCAGCAGAGAGTCTAGCGGGTTTTACAATGAGCAGTTCTTC. Residues: CATSRESSGFYNEQFF.

The genes are TRBV12-5 and TRBJ1-1, with D unresolved. Germline loops: CDR1 LGHNT, CDR2 FRNRAP. Trimming cost V 0 bases and J 4 bases, with 12 bases left between them. This CDR3 has 15 residues. The CDR3 DNA sequence: TGTGCTAGTGGTTTGGTGAGGGCCCTTCCCACTGAAGCTTTCTTT. Translation: CASGLVRALPTEAFF.

This clonotype occurred a few times. The CDR3 loop is CASSLAVASGTQYF. The CDR3 nucleotides are TGTGCCAGCAGCTTGGCCGTCGCTTCAGGTACGCAGTATTTT. This rearrangement joins TRBV5-5 to TRBJ2-3; no clear D. The CDR3 consists of 14 residues. CDR1 SGHKS and CDR2 YYEKEE come from the germline V gene (reference sequence). Between the trimmed V and J ends, which lost 0 bases and 8 bases, there was a span of 13 bases.